This T cell receptor (beta chain) was recorded in a study of T cell responses to AZD1222 COVID-19 vaccine. Details on this clone: Antigen unknown.

Points from the study as a whole: With dominance at 160-218 and 743-854, vaccine-associated CD4 TCRs spanned spike. Seropositive at baseline were only a handful of AZD1222 recipients.

Assay used: immunoSEQ multiplex PCR; TCRdb lists only in-frame clones, some missing. The sample has roughly 100,000 clones, roughly 85% seen once. CDR3 size: 13 residues. V lost 5 bases and J lost 2; bases outside the gene matches: 2. CDR1 is LNHDA, CDR2 SQIVND, per germline (reference sequence). Sequenced material: peripheral blood, taken on day 0 of AZD1222 vaccination. The V call is TRBV19, the J call TRBJ2-7; TRBD1 matches at 8 bases. The clonotype originates from an adult in good health. As DNA, the CDR3 is TGTGCCAGTAGTGGGACAGGAACCTACGAGCAGTACTTC. Its translation: CASSGTGTYEQYF.